This T cell receptor (beta chain) came from a study of CD8+ T cells in alopecia areata. Reverse transcribed after extraction, RNA yielded cDNA as the sequencing template. Some clones are missing from TCRdb's copy, which holds only in-frame ones; the method was immunoSEQ multiplex PCR. The sample carries around 140,000 clones, 45% to 60% recorded once. A note on this clone: The antigen remains undetermined.

The CDR3 extends over 14 amino acids. Trimming stripped 5 bases from V and 4 bases from J, with 9 bases between. Germline V lookup: CDR1 PRHDT, CDR2 FYEKMQ (reference sequence). Study-level results: Numerous clones, expanded in lesions, remained in scalp and blood during tofacitinib. Mice gave a clearer picture of TCR sharing than patients did, possibly for HLA-related reasons.

Treatment specified: oral pan-JAK inhibitor, 5-10 mg twice daily. Collected material from alopecia areata patients comprised lesional scalp punch biopsies and peripheral blood. The TCR was taken from a human donor with alopecia areata. The chain combines TRBV13 with TRBJ1-6; possible D gene TRBD1, 5 bases. This sample comprised CD8+ T cells sorted from blood, obtained at week 4, from a patient treated with tofacitinib. The CDR3 is CASSATAYNSPLHF. The CDR3, as DNA: TGTGCCAGCAGCGCGACAGCTTATAATTCACCCCTCCACTTT.